This entry concerns a single T cell receptor (beta chain). Its antigen remains unknown. V was shortened by 11 bases and J by 10 bases, with 18 bases between the two germline ends. The V gene's germline CDR1 is LNHDA and CDR2 SQIVND (reference sequence). The length of the CDR3 is 13 residues. The source of the sample is a study of T cell responses to AZD1222 COVID-19 vaccine. Study as a whole: Analyses pooled second doses at about 4 or about 12 weeks.

The study, taken as a whole, reports: Unmutated variant regions reportedly attract nearly half of all spike-specific TCRs. Most donors were white British and more were female, and clonal diversity was possibly underestimated.

Profiled with immunoSEQ multiplex PCR; TCRdb holds only in-frame clones, not every one. The sample carries about 130,000 clones, approximately 85% recorded once. Sample: peripheral blood, taken on day 0 of AZD1222 vaccination. The chain uses TRBV19 and TRBJ1-6; D is perhaps TRBD1 (6 bases). The source of this sequence is an adult in good health. CDR3 region: CAFSRGRGSPLHF. DNA of the CDR3: TGTGCCTTCTCCAGGGGTAGAGGCTCACCCCTCCACTTT.